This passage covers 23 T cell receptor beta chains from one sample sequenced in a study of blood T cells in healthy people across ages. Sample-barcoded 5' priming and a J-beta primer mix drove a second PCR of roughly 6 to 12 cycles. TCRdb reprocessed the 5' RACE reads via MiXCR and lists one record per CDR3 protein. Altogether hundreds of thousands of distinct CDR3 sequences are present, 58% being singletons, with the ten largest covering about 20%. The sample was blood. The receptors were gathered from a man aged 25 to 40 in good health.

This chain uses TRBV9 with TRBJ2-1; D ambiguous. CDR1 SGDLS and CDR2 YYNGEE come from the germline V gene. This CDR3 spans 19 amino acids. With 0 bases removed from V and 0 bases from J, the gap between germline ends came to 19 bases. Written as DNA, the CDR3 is TGTGCCAGCAGCGTAGCCGGCCGGGTCCATCGGAGCTCCTACAATGAGCAGTTCTTC. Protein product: CASSVAGRVHRSSYNEQFF.

CDR3 loop: CASSQGQFENTEAFF. The CDR3 DNA follows: TGCGCCAGCAGCCAAGGACAGTTTGAGAACACTGAAGCTTTCTTT. The genes are TRBV4-3 and TRBJ1-1, with TRBD1 as a possible D gene (5 bases). V lost 1 base and J lost 1, with 10 bases in between. The germline V gene encodes CDR1 LGHNA and CDR2 YSLEER. The CDR3 spans 15 residues.

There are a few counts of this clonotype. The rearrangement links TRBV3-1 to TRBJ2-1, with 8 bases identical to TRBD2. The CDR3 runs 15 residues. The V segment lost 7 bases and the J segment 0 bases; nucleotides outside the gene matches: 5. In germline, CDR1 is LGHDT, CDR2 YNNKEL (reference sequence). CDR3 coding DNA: TGTGCCAGCAACCTGGCGGGGGGCTCCTACAATGAGCAGTTCTTC. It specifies CASNLAGGSYNEQFF.

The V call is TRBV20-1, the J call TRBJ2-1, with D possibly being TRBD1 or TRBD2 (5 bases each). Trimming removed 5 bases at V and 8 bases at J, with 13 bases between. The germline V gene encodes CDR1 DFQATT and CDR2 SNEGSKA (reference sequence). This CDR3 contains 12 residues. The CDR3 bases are TGCAGTGCTGGGGATCAGGGACATGAGCAGTTCTTC. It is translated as CSAGDQGHEQFF.

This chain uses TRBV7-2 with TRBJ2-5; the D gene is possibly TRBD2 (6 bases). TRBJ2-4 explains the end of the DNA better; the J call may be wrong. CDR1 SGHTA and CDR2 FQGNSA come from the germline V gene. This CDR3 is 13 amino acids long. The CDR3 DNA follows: TGTGCCAGCAGCGTCGGGGGAAAAAACATTCAGTACTTC. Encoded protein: CASSVGGKNIQYF.

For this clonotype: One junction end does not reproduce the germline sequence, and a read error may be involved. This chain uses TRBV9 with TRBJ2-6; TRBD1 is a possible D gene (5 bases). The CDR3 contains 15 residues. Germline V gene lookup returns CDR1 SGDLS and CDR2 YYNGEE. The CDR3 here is CASSVWYTGADVLTF. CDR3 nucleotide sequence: TGTGCCAGCAGCGTATGGTATACTGGGGCCGACGTCCTGACTTTC.

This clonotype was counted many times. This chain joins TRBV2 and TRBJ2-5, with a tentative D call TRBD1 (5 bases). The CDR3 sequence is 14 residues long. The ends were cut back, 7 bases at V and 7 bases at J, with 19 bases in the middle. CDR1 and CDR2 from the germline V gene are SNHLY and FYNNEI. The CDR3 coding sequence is TGTGCCAGCAAGTCAGGGCTCGACGTCGGGACCCAGTACTTC. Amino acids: CASKSGLDVGTQYF.

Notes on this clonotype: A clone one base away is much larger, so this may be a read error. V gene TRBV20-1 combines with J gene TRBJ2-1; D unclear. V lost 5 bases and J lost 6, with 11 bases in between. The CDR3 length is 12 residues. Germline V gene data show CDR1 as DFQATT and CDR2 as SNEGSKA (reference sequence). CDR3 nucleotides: TGCAGTGCTGGCAAACAGAGCAATGAGCAGTTCTTC. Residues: CSAGKQSNEQFF.

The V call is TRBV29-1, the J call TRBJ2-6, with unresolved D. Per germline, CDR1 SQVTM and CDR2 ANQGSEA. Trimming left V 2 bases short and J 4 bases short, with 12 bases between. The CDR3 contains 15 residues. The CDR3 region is CSVESLALGANVLTF. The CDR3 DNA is TGCAGCGTTGAATCATTGGCGTTAGGGGCCAACGTCCTGACTTTC.

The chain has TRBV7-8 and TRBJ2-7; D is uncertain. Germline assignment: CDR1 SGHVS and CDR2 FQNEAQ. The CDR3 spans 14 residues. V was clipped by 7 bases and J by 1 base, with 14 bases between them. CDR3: CASTLGGDSYEQYF. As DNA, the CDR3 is TGTGCCAGCACCCTAGGTGGGGATTCCTACGAGCAGTACTTC.

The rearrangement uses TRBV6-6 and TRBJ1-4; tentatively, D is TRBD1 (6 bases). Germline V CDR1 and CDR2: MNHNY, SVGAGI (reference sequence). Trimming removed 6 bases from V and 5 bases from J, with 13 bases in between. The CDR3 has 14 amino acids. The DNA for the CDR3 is TGTGCCAGCAGCCCTCGACAGGAAAATGAAAAACTGTTTTTT. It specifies CASSPRQENEKLFF.

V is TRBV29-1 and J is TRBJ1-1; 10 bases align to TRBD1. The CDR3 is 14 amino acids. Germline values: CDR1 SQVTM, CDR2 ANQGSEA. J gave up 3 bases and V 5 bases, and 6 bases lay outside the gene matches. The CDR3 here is CSVTTGGADTEAFF. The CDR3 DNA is TGCAGCGTTACGACAGGGGGCGCGGACACTGAAGCTTTCTTT.

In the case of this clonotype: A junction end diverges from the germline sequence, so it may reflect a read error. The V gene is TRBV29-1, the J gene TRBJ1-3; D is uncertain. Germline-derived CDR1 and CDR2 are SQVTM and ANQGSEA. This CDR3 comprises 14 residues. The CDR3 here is CSVLLRDSENTIYF. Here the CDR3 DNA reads TGCAGCGTCCTCCTCAGAGACTCTGAAAACACCATATATTTT.

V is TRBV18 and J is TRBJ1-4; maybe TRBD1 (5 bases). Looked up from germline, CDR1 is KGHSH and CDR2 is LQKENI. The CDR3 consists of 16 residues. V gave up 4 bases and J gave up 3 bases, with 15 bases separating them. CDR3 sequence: CASSLSAGNANEKLFF. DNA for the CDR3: TGTGCCAGCTCACTCTCCGCAGGGAATGCTAATGAAAAACTGTTTTTT.

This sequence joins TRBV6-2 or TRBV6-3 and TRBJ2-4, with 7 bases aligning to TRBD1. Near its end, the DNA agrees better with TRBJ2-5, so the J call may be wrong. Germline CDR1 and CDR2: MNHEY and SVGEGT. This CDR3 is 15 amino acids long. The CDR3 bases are TGTGCCAGCAGTTCACCGGGACAGATCCAAGAGACCCAGTACTTC. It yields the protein CASSSPGQIQETQYF.

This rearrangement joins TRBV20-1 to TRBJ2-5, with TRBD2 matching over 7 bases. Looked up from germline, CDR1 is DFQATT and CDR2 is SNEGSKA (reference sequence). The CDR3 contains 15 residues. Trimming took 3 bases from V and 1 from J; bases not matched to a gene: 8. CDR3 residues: CSASSGPKIQETQYF. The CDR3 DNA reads TGCAGTGCTAGTAGCGGGCCAAAAATCCAAGAGACCCAGTACTTC.

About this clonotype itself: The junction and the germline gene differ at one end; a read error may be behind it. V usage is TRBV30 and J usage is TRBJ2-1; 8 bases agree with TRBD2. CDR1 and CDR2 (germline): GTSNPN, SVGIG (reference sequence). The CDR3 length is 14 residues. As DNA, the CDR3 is TGTGCCGGGAGTATTAGCGGGGCTTCCAATGAGCAGTTCTTC. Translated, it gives CAGSISGASNEQFF.

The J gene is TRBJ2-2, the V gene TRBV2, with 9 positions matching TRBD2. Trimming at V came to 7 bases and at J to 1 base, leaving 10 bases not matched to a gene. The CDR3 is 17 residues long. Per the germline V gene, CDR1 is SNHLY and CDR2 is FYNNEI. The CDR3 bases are TGTGCCAGCAAGGTTGGGGGACTAGCCAAGAACACCGGGGAGCTGTTTTTT. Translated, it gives CASKVGGLAKNTGELFF.

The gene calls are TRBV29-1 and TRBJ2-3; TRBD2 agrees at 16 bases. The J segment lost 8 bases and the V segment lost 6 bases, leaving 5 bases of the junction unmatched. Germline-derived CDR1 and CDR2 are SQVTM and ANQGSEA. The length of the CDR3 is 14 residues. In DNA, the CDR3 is TGCAGCGTGGGGGGACTAGCGGGAGGGACTACGCAGTATTTT. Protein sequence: CSVGGLAGGTTQYF.

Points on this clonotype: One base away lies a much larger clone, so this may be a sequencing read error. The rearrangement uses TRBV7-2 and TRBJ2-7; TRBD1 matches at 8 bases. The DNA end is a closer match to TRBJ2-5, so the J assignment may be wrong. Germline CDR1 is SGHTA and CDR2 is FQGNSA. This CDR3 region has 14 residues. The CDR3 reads CASSCQGARETQYF. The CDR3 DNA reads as TGTGCCAGCAGCTGCCAGGGGGCTCGGGAGACCCAGTACTTC.

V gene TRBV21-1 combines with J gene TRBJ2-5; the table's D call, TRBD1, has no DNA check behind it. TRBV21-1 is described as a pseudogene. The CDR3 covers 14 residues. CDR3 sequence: CASIRNSPRREEYF. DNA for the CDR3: TGTGCCAGCATTAGGAACTCCCCAAGACGGGAAGAGTACTTC.

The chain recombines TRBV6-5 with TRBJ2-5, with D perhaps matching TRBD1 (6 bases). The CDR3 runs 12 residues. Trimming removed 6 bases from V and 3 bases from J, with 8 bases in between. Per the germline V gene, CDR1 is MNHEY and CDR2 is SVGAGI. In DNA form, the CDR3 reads TGTGCCAGCAGCACAGGGAAAGAGACCCAGTACTTC. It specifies CASSTGKETQYF.

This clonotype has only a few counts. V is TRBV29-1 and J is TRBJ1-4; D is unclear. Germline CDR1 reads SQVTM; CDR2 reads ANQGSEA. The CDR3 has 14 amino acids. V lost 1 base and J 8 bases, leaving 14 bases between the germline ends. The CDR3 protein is CSVEGEGLSEKLFF. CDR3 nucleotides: TGCAGCGTTGAAGGAGAGGGCCTTTCCGAAAAACTGTTTTTT.